This TCR beta chain was observed in a study of blood T cell repertoires in COVID-19. Study-level background: Donors in the United States, Italy and Spain gave samples during acute or convalescent COVID-19. The cDNA or gDNA used as material had been derived from T cells, B-cell-depleted T cells, or PBMCs.

This clone was seen only a few times. The V and J ends lost 10 bases and 3 bases respectively, with 15 bases between them. Germline V gene sequence: CDR1 MDHEN, CDR2 SYDVKM. The CDR3 consists of 13 residues. Assay: immunoSEQ multiplex PCR; the TCRdb copy retains only in-frame clones and omits some. Among over 150,000 clones listed, around 85% were seen once. The sequenced sample consisted of peripheral blood. The V gene is TRBV28, the J gene TRBJ1-1; no firm D call. This receptor was obtained from a man older than 75 with COVID-19, enrolled during active disease. CDR3 in amino acids: CATMGRGYTEAFF. The CDR3 nucleotides read TGTGCCACCATGGGTCGAGGGTACACTGAAGCTTTCTTT.